This TCR beta chain is from a study of T cells in Graves' hyperthyroidism and ophthalmopathy. What was amplified from RNA transcripts were TCR beta CDR3 regions. HTBI primers were employed in a first-round RT-PCR of the TCR CDR3. TCRdb fed the multiplex PCR reads into MiXCR, producing one record per CDR3 protein. The data contain some 360,000 distinct CDR3 sequences, roughly 20% of them singletons. This clonotype has at least ten counts. No antigen is known for it. V gave up 6 bases and J gave up 1 base, with 4 bases separating them. Germline-derived CDR1 and CDR2 are SGHNT and YYREEE (reference sequence). This CDR3 region has 11 residues. Those patients with uncontrolled infection, other autoimmune disease, pregnancy or lactation were excluded. Over 9 ml of fresh peripheral blood supplied the PBMCs. Overall study findings and caveats: With a median lead of roughly 6.8 months before onset, the model predicted ophthalmopathy. In simple terms, a model built on 13 V-J features told ophthalmopathy apart from stable hyperthyroidism.

The specimen was blood. The V call is TRBV5-4, the J call TRBJ2-5, with D hard to call. This TCR was recovered from a woman between 40 and 50 years old with Graves' ophthalmopathy. DNA of the CDR3: TGTGCCAGCAACCTCCAAGAGACCCAGTACTTC. It is translated as CASNLQETQYF.